The entry below gives a single TCR beta chain sequence along with its context. This specimen belongs to a study of cytomegalovirus exposure and HLA in healthy donors. From germline, CDR1 is LNHDA and CDR2 SQIVND (reference sequence). This CDR3 has 12 amino acids. V trimming: 11 bases; J trimming: 6 bases; junction bases outside the gene matches: 5. PCR primers comprised 60 Vbeta and 13 Jbeta primers. Data came from immunoSEQ multiplex PCR; TCRdb stores just in-frame clones and leaves some out. The table lists 35,000 to 45,000 clones, over 55% of them singletons. The sequence was collected from a man in his sixties in good health and CMV-seropositive. Source material: PBMCs. The rearrangement links TRBV19 to TRBJ1-5; 9 bases fit TRBD1. The chain's CDR3 is CAGGQGPQPQHF. The CDR3 bases are TGTGCCGGGGGACAGGGTCCTCAGCCCCAGCATTTT.